A single sample gave rise to the 14 T cell receptor beta chains below, sequenced in a study of vaccination effects on CD4 cells after COVID-19. Profiling relied on immunoSEQ multiplex PCR, and the TCRdb table lists in-frame clones only, not all of them. The sample yields about 46,000 clones, under 85% seen once. After less than twelve days in culture, the CD4+ T cells were isolated. Convalescent patients had PCR-confirmed SARS-CoV-2 infection between March and December 2020. Everyone in the study got two shots of either the BNT162b2 or mRNA-1273 vaccine. Their antigen targets remain unknown. The sample was CD4+ T cells from PBMCs cultured without peptide, taken after COVID-19 vaccination. These receptors were taken from a human donor who had a prior SARS-CoV-2 infection.

The chain couples TRBV5-1 to TRBJ2-1; TRBD2 aligns across 7 bases. Germline assignment: CDR1 SGHRS and CDR2 YFSETQ. This CDR3 contains 15 residues. V trimming: 1 base; J trimming: 9 bases; junction bases outside the gene matches: 10. The CDR3 region is CASSLIDGRTGEQFF. The CDR3 DNA is TGCGCCAGCAGCTTGATTGACGGGAGGACTGGTGAGCAGTTCTTC.

This clone was picked up one time. The rearrangement joins TRBV5-1 to TRBJ2-3; D is uncertain. CDR1 and CDR2 (germline): SGHRS, YFSETQ. The V end lost 7 bases, the J end lost 4 bases, and 13 bases lay between the germline ends. The CDR3 runs 13 residues. CDR3: CASFSGVADTQYF. In nucleotides, the CDR3 is TGCGCCAGCTTTTCAGGTGTCGCAGATACGCAGTATTTT.

The J gene is TRBJ1-2, the V gene TRBV27; D is possibly TRBD1 (6 bases). Trimming cost V 0 bases and J 4 bases, with 9 bases left between them. Germline V gives CDR1 MNHEY, CDR2 SMNVEV (reference sequence). This CDR3 comprises 14 residues. Here the CDR3 DNA reads TGTGCCAGCAGTTTATCGAGGGGGAGCTATGGCTACACCTTC. Residues: CASSLSRGSYGYTF.

V and J are TRBV4-1 and TRBJ2-5, with TRBD1 matching over 9 bases. CDR3 size: 18 residues. Germline V gives CDR1 MGHRA, CDR2 YSYEKL. The ends lost 3 bases at V and 5 bases at J; junction bases unmatched: 16. The CDR3 DNA is TGCGCCAGCAGCCACCCTTTTGGGACAGGGACTCAGCGGGAGACCCAGTACTTC. Translated: CASSHPFGTGTQRETQYF.

V is TRBV6-5 and J is TRBJ2-5; the match to TRBD2 covers 9 bases. J gave up 4 bases and V 0 bases, and 6 bases lay outside the gene matches. This CDR3 comprises 16 residues. CDR1 and CDR2 from the germline V gene are MNHEY and SVGAGI. This CDR3 reads CASSYSGGGALETQYF. In nucleotides, the CDR3 is TGTGCCAGCAGTTACTCGGGCGGGGGGGCCCTAGAGACCCAGTACTTC.

The rearrangement links TRBV11-3 to TRBJ2-7; TRBD2 aligns across 7 bases. V dropped 2 bases and J dropped 2; count of bases not matched to a gene: 12. Germline assignment: CDR1 SGHNT and CDR2 YENEEA. The CDR3 runs to 17 residues. CDR3 DNA sequence: TGTGCCAGCAGCTTAACCTTCCGTCTAGCGGCCACCTACGAGCAGTACTTC. Translation: CASSLTFRLAATYEQYF.

This clone was recorded a few times. The chain is built from TRBV7-9 and TRBJ2-1, with 10 bases lining up with TRBD1. This CDR3 has 15 amino acids. Germline CDR1 SEHNR, CDR2 FQNEAQ (reference sequence). V was pared by 5 bases and J by 5 bases, with 6 bases of the junction left unmatched. The CDR3 loop reads CASSKGQGLDNEQFF. CDR3 nucleotide sequence: TGTGCCAGCAGCAAGGGACAGGGGCTTGACAATGAGCAGTTCTTC.

The CDR3 loop is CASSPGTAGNTIYF. The CDR3 DNA is TGTGCCAGCTCACCGGGGACAGCTGGAAACACCATATATTTT. The chain combines TRBV18 with TRBJ1-3; 7 bases align to TRBD1. The CDR3 contains 14 residues. V trimming: 3 bases; J trimming: 2 bases; junction bases outside the gene matches: 1. In germline, CDR1 is KGHSH, CDR2 LQKENI. Full variable domain (rest looked up from reference TRBV18 and TRBJ1-3): NAGVMQNPRHLVRRRGQEARLRCSPMKGHSHVYWYRQLPEEGLKFMVYLQKENIIDESGMPKERFSAEFPKEGPSILRIQQVVRGDSAAYFCASSPGTAGNTIYFGEGSWLTVV.

The chain joins TRBV7-3 to TRBJ1-1, with D unclear. CDR3 length: 13 amino acids. From germline, CDR1 is SGHTA and CDR2 FQGTGA. V was cut by 5 bases and J by 0 bases, with 7 bases left in between. CDR3 DNA sequence: TGTGCCAGCAGCGGAAGGGTGAACACTGAAGCTTTCTTT. This sequence encodes CASSGRVNTEAFF.

The V and J genes are TRBV2 and TRBJ1-6; the D is unclear. Germline assignment: CDR1 SNHLY and CDR2 FYNNEI. V shed 4 bases and J shed 0 bases, with 7 bases lying between them. The CDR3 is 15 amino acids. Written as DNA, the CDR3 is TGTGCCAGCAGTGTCCAGAGCTCCTATAATTCACCCCTCCACTTT. Its translation is CASSVQSSYNSPLHF.

This chain uses TRBV5-1 with TRBJ1-1; the D gene is possibly TRBD1 (6 bases). The CDR3 runs 16 residues. In germline, CDR1 is SGHRS, CDR2 YFSETQ. V lost 1 base and J lost 2, with 15 bases in between. This chain's CDR3 is CASSLMPGAINTEAFF. The CDR3 nucleotides are TGCGCCAGCAGCTTGATGCCAGGGGCTATTAACACTGAAGCTTTCTTT.

This clone came up a few times. The chain recombines TRBV4-1 with TRBJ2-7; D is perhaps TRBD1 (5 bases). V was cut by 2 bases and J by 3 bases, with 11 bases left in between. CDR3 length: 14 residues. The V gene's germline CDR1 is MGHRA and CDR2 YSYEKL. CDR3 nucleotides: TGCGCCAGCAGCCAACTTGGGGCCAACTACGAGCAGTACTTC. Its translation is CASSQLGANYEQYF.

The chain is built from TRBV5-1 and TRBJ1-1; D not resolved. CDR1 SGHRS and CDR2 YFSETQ come from the germline V gene. V was cut by 4 bases and J by 0 bases, with 13 bases left in between. The CDR3 is 15 residues long. DNA of the CDR3: TGCGCCAGCAGCCCGGCGGGGAACTTGAACACTGAAGCTTTCTTT. It codes for CASSPAGNLNTEAFF.

This chain links TRBV2 with TRBJ2-5; TRBD1 matches at 8 bases. Germline CDR1 is SNHLY and CDR2 is FYNNEI. This CDR3 region has 13 residues. J lost 7 bases, V lost 8 bases, and 9 bases had no gene match. DNA for the CDR3: TGTGCCAGCGGAGGACAGGGTTCGGGGACCCAGTACTTC. As protein: CASGGQGSGTQYF.